By share of the sample, the clone carrying this TCR beta chain is medium-sized. TCRdb fed the PCR reads into MiXCR, producing one record per CDR3 protein. Of 9,500 to 13,000 distinct CDR3 sequences listed, about 34% are singletons. This sample was taken from a study of regulatory and conventional T cells in breast cancer. Trimming took 3 bases from V and 1 from J, leaving 10 bases between them. The CDR3 extends over 14 amino acids. This chain uses TRBV12-3 or TRBV12-4 with TRBJ2-7; D not resolved. Material: conventional T cells from blood. The origin of this receptor is a male donor in good health. The CDR3 DNA is TGTGCCAGCAGTTTCCGGGCGAGATCCTACGAGCAGTACTTC. The encoded protein is CASSFRARSYEQYF.